In its sample, the clone carrying this T cell receptor beta chain was seen a few times. Its antigen is undetermined. This record belongs to a study of cytomegalovirus exposure and HLA in healthy donors. The study's findings and limits: A cluster of highly shared sequence variants was likely a sequencing artifact. In vitro confirmation showed a few CMV-associated chains to be CMV antigen specific. In a later analysis, specific HLA alleles were associated with approximately 17,000 TCR beta sequences at a 0.05 false discovery rate.

A multiplex PCR was run with 60 Vbeta primers and 13 Jbeta primers. Profiling relied on immunoSEQ multiplex PCR, and the TCRdb table lists in-frame clones only, not all of them. The sample lists about 140,000 clones; about 80% were seen once. The sample was PBMCs. The source is a middle-aged man in good health and CMV-seropositive.

The chain's CDR3 is CASSQEGVRANYGYTF. The CDR3 DNA sequence: TGCGCCAGCAGCCAAGAAGGCGTCAGGGCCAACTATGGCTACACCTTC. The chain employs TRBV4-1 and TRBJ1-2; D might be TRBD1 (5 bases). V lost 0 bases to trimming and J lost 2 bases, with 13 bases between them. The CDR3 loop spans 16 amino acids. CDR1 and CDR2 from the germline V gene are MGHRA and YSYEKL.